These T cell receptor beta chains were read from a single sample in a study of long-term antiretroviral therapy in people with HIV. Assay used: immunoSEQ multiplex PCR; TCRdb lists only in-frame clones, some missing. The profile shows fewer than 35,000 clones, 80% to 85% of them singletons. The sequenced sample was unsorted PBMCs, obtained 2.9 years after starting antiretroviral therapy. The receptors were gathered from a man aged 50 to 60 with HIV. Both conserved end residues are part of each CDR3. D genes are given only for firm matches. Clone size is not always given. Where it is, it says once, few, many or a class for expanded clones.

v_gene,d_gene,abundance,j_gene,CDR3aa,CDR3nt
TRBV7-2,TRBD1,.,TRBJ1-1,CASSPGTGFDLNTEAFF,TGTGCCAGCAGCCCTGGGACAGGATTCGATTTGAACACTGAAGCTTTCTTT
TRBV9,TRBD2,.,TRBJ2-7,CASSPIGTSALGYEQYF,TGTGCCAGCAGCCCGATAGGGACTAGCGCCTTGGGGTACGAGCAGTACTTC
TRBV30,.,.,TRBJ2-1,CAWSGRRTQVSYNEQFF,TGTGCCTGGAGTGGCCGAAGGACTCAAGTATCCTACAATGAGCAGTTCTTC
TRBV11-1,TRBD1,.,TRBJ2-1,CASRQGSNEQFF,TGTGCCAGCCGACAGGGGAGTAATGAGCAGTTCTTC
TRBV6-1,TRBD2,.,TRBJ2-3,CASRVAGEGAQYF,TGTGCCAGCAGAGTAGCGGGGGAGGGGGCGCAGTATTTT
TRBV11-2,.,.,TRBJ2-7,CASSLATGAPEQYF,TGTGCCAGCAGCTTAGCGACGGGTGCCCCCGAGCAGTACTTC
TRBV5-1,TRBD2,few,TRBJ2-7,CASKGTSGAYEQYF,TGCGCCAGCAAGGGGACTAGCGGGGCTTACGAGCAGTACTTC
TRBV7-3,.,.,TRBJ2-1,CASSFGTYNEQFF,TGTGCCAGCAGCTTTGGAACCTACAATGAGCAGTTCTTC
TRBV9,.,.,TRBJ2-3,CASGAFVTDTQYF,TGTGCCAGCGGAGCCTTCGTGACAGATACGCAGTATTTT
TRBV5-1,.,.,TRBJ2-5,CASSRDGRFQETQYF,TGCGCCAGCAGCCGGGACGGACGATTCCAAGAGACCCAGTACTTC
TRBV7-2,.,once,TRBJ2-1,CASSFLRGTSYNEQFF,TGTGCCAGCAGTTTCCTTCGTGGCACCTCCTACAATGAGCAGTTCTTC
TRBV5-6,.,.,TRBJ2-5,CASSLGLQETQYF,TGTGCCAGCAGCTTGGGGCTGCAAGAGACCCAGTACTTC
TRBV7-2,.,.,TRBJ1-6,CASSLTKNYNSPLHF,TGTGCCAGCAGCTTAACAAAAAACTATAATTCACCCCTCCACTTT
TRBV7-9,.,.,TRBJ2-2,CASSRQGPATGELFF,TGTGCCAGCAGCCGACAAGGGCCTGCGACCGGGGAGCTGTTTTTT
TRBV9,.,.,TRBJ2-5,CASSVALGQQETQYF,TGTGCCAGCAGCGTAGCGCTCGGACAGCAAGAGACCCAGTACTTC
TRBV11-3,.,.,TRBJ2-5,CASSVGRYREETQYF,TGTGCCAGCAGCGTTGGACGATACCGGGAAGAGACCCAGTACTTC
TRBV27,TRBD1,.,TRBJ1-2,CASKRTGKYGYTF,TGTGCCAGCAAGAGGACAGGGAAATATGGCTACACCTTC
TRBV5-4,.,.,TRBJ1-1,CASSLGGMNTEAFF,TGTGCCAGCAGCTTGGGAGGCATGAACACTGAAGCTTTCTTT
TRBV2,.,.,TRBJ1-2,CASSEEAPAEGYTF,TGTGCCAGCAGTGAAGAAGCCCCGGCGGAGGGCTACACCTTC
TRBV11-1,.,.,TRBJ2-6,CASSRTGPNVLTF,TGTGCCAGCAGCCGCACAGGGCCCAACGTCCTGACTTTC
TRBV5-1,TRBD2,.,TRBJ2-1,CASNPGLGGFDEQFF,TGCGCCAGCAATCCGGGACTAGGCGGCTTCGATGAGCAGTTCTTC
TRBV7-2,.,.,TRBJ2-7,CASSLGTALSYEQYF,TGTGCCAGCAGCTTAGGGACAGCCCTCTCCTACGAGCAGTACTTC
TRBV28,TRBD1,.,TRBJ2-7,CASSLSPQGAYEQYF,TGTGCCAGCAGTTTAAGTCCCCAGGGGGCCTACGAGCAGTACTTC
TRBV27,.,.,TRBJ1-3,CASSLISGNTIYF,TGTGCCAGCAGTTTAATCTCTGGAAACACCATATATTTT
TRBV6-5,.,.,TRBJ1-6,CASSSSGGGLSPLHF,TGTGCCAGCAGTTCGTCCGGGGGGGGTCTTTCACCCCTCCACTTT
TRBV5-6,.,.,TRBJ1-2,CASSLEAQESYTF,TGTGCCAGCAGCTTGGAGGCCCAAGAGAGCTACACCTTC
TRBV10-1,TRBD2,.,TRBJ2-3,CASSLTGGPRDTQYF,TGCGCCAGCAGTTTGACGGGGGGGCCGCGAGATACGCAGTATTTT
TRBV27,TRBD1,.,TRBJ2-2,CASSYGQGATGELFF,TGTGCCAGCAGTTACGGACAGGGGGCCACCGGGGAGCTGTTTTTT
TRBV2,.,.,TRBJ2-6,CASPQGYGANVLTF,TGTGCCAGCCCTCAGGGGTATGGGGCCAACGTCCTGACTTTC
TRBV28,TRBD1,few,TRBJ2-1,CASSSRTGGNEQFF,TGTGCCAGCAGTTCCAGGACAGGGGGCAATGAGCAGTTCTTC
TRBV6-5,TRBD1,.,TRBJ2-2,CASSSADRLRGELFF,TGTGCCAGCAGTTCGGCGGACAGGCTCCGCGGGGAGCTGTTTTTT
TRBV6-1,.,.,TRBJ2-7,CATLRDGSSYEQYF,TGTGCCACCCTCCGCGATGGCAGCTCCTACGAGCAGTACTTC
TRBV5-1,.,.,TRBJ1-1,CASSLDRPMNTEAFF,TGCGCCAGCAGCTTGGACAGACCCATGAACACTGAAGCTTTCTTT
TRBV5-3,.,.,TRBJ2-2,CARSLVGGRGNTGELFF,TGTGCCAGAAGCTTGGTAGGAGGGCGGGGGAACACCGGGGAGCTGTTTTTT
TRBV28,.,.,TRBJ1-1,CASEEYTEAFF,TGTGCCAGCGAGGAGTACACTGAAGCTTTCTTT
TRBV4-3,TRBD1,.,TRBJ1-6,CASSPGTAYNSPLHF,TGCGCCAGCAGCCCGGGGACAGCCTATAATTCACCCCTCCACTTT
TRBV18,.,.,TRBJ1-5,CASSPGRQNQPQHF,TGTGCCAGCTCACCGGGACGACAGAATCAGCCCCAGCATTTT
TRBV15,.,.,TRBJ2-1,CATSRRGRGREQFF,TGTGCCACCAGCAGAAGGGGACGGGGTCGTGAGCAGTTCTTC
TRBV5-4,TRBD2,.,TRBJ2-5,CATGLAGASLKETQYF,TGTGCCACCGGACTAGCGGGGGCCTCCCTGAAAGAGACCCAGTACTTC
TRBV6-6,.,.,TRBJ2-5,CASSYDPETQYF,TGTGCCAGCAGTTATGATCCGGAGACCCAGTACTTC
TRBV5-1,.,.,TRBJ2-2,CASSFRGDTGELFF,TGCGCCAGCAGCTTCAGAGGGGACACCGGGGAGCTGTTTTTT